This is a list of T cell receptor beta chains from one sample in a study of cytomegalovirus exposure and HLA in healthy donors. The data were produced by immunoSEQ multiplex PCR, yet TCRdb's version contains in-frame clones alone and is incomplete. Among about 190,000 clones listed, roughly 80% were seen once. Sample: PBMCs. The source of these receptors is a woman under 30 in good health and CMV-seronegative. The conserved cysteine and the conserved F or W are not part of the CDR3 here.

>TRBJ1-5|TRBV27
ASSPDSYQPQH
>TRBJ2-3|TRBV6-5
ASSSSPGYVNTQY
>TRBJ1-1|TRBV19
ASSVGQGRLTEAF
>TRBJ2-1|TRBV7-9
SSSRTSGYYNEQF
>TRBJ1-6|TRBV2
ASITGGGNSPLH
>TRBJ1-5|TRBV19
ASSIVYGGGDQPQH
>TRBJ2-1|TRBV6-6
ASSYSGERESDEQF
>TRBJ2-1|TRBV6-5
ASSPGLAASEQF
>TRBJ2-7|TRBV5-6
ASSFSAGEYEQY
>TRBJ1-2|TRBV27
ASRKAGYGDGYT
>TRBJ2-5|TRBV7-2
ASTRTSQETQY
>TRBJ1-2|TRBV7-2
ASSLQGARYGYT
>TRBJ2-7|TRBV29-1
SVGGHDRGGEQY
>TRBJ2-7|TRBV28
ASSTGTSGTPREQY
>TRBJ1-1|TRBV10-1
ASKGGPGDTEAF
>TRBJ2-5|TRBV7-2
ASSSDGTGAETQY
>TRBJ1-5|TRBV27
ASSYRSNQPQH
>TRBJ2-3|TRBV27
ASSLLGPDTQY
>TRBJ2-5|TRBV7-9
ASSYTGGSETQY
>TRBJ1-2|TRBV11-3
ASSIDRGAGGYT
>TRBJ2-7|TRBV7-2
ASSLDGGNYEQY
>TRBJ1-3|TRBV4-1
ASSQDSWGGQGGNTIY